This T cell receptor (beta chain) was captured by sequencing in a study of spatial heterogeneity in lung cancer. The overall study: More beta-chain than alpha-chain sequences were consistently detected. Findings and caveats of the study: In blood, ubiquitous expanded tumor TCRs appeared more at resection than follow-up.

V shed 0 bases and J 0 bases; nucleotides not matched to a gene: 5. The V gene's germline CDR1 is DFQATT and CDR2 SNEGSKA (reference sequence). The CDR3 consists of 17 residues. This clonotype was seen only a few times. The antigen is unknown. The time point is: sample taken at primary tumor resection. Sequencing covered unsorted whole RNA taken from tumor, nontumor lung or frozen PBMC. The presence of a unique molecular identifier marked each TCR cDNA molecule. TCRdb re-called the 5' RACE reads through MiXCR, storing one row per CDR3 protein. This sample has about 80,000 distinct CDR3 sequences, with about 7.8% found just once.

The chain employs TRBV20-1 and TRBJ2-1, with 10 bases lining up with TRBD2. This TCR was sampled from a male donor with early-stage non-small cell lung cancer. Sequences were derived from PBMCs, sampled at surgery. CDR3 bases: TGCAGTGCTAGAGATCCTAGCGGGAGCAGCTCCTACAATGAGCAGTTCTTC. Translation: CSARDPSGSSSYNEQFF.